Following are 8 T cell receptor beta chains from one sample sequenced in a study of read filtering for tumor transcriptome and immune sequencing. This library used roughly 400 ng RNA and molecular barcoded adaptors spanning alpha/delta and beta/gamma chains. From the reads, TCRdb called clonotypes with MiXCR, one entry per CDR3 protein. The sample includes 45,000 to 55,000 distinct CDR3 sequences, around 20% of them seen just once. The sequenced sample was a population of CD138-negative cells sorted from bone marrow. All receptors derive from a donor at least 40 years old with multiple myeloma.

This clonotype was seen ten or more times. The rearrangement uses TRBV20-1 and TRBJ2-1; 11 bases map to TRBD2. V gave up 6 bases and J gave up 6 bases; unmatched junction bases: 7. The CDR3 totals 14 residues. In germline, CDR1 is DFQATT, CDR2 SNEGSKA (reference sequence). The CDR3 protein is CSAPIAGGLNEQFF. The CDR3 DNA reads as TGCAGTGCCCCAATAGCGGGAGGGCTCAATGAGCAGTTCTTC.

In regard to this clonotype: The junction differs from germline at one of its ends, possibly a read error. This chain connects TRBV15 to TRBJ2-1; D unclear. This CDR3 has 15 residues. Germline V gene data show CDR1 as LNHNV and CDR2 as YYDKDF (reference sequence). The CDR3 loop reads CATSENGGSYSEQFF. CDR3 in DNA: TGTGCCACCTCCGAGAACGGCGGCTCCTACAGTGAGCAGTTCTTT.

This clonotype was counted many times. The chain employs TRBV5-1 and TRBJ2-7; D uncertain. The V and J ends lost 0 bases and 6 bases respectively, with 10 bases between them. Germline-derived CDR1 and CDR2 are SGHRS and YFSETQ. The CDR3 has 13 residues. CDR3 loop: CASSLDRQSEQYF. CDR3 nucleotide sequence: TGCGCCAGCAGCTTGGACAGACAAAGCGAGCAGTACTTC.

The chain's CDR3 is CASSPRTSGRDLNEQFF. The CDR3 bases are TGTGCCAGCAGCCCGCGGACTAGCGGGAGGGACCTTAATGAGCAGTTCTTC. The chain couples TRBV7-9 to TRBJ2-1; 15 positions match TRBD2. The CDR3 runs 17 residues. CDR1 SEHNR and CDR2 FQNEAQ come from the germline V gene (reference sequence). The V and J ends lost 5 bases and 7 bases, in that order; junction bases with no gene match: 9.

This clonotype is termed medium-sized. The chain carries TRBV24-1 and TRBJ1-4, with TRBD1 as a possible D gene (5 bases). The germline gives CDR1 KGHDR, CDR2 SFDVKD. V was cut by 2 bases and J by 8 bases, with 14 bases left in between. The CDR3 extends over 15 amino acids. The CDR3 DNA follows: TGTGCCACCAGTGATTCCCGGGGCCCTGGCGAAAAACTGTTTTTT. This translates into CATSDSRGPGEKLFF.

This clonotype was found many times. The rearrangement links TRBV7-9 to TRBJ2-7; the match to TRBD1 covers 7 bases. Germline CDR1 is SEHNR and CDR2 is FQNEAQ (reference sequence). There are 15 residues in the CDR3. J lost 3 bases, V lost 4 bases, and 9 bases had no gene match. CDR3 amino acids: CASSSQTGNFYEQYF. CDR3 nucleotides: TGTGCCAGCAGCTCACAGACAGGGAACTTCTACGAGCAGTACTTC.

This clonotype has more than one count but fewer than ten. The chain joins TRBV30 to TRBJ2-7, with 8 bases lining up with TRBD2. From germline, CDR1 is GTSNPN and CDR2 SVGIG (reference sequence). Trimming cost V 2 bases and J 2 bases; bases outside gene matches: 8. This CDR3 contains 15 residues. The CDR3 DNA is TGTGCCTGGAGTTTAAAGGGACTAGGCCCCTACGAGCAGTACTTC. Its protein product is CAWSLKGLGPYEQYF. The full variable domain, completed using reference TRBV30 and TRBJ2-7, is SQTIHQWPATLVQPVGSPLSLECTVEGTSNPNLYWYRQAAGRGLQLLFYSVGIGQISSEVPQNLSASRPQDRQFILSSKKLLLSDSGFYLCAWSLKGLGPYEQYFGPGTRLTVT.

As to this clonotype: This may be a read error, as it is one base from a much larger clone. This chain joins TRBV7-2 and TRBJ2-1; possibly TRBD1 for D (6 bases). CDR1 and CDR2 (germline): SGHTA, FQGNSA. The CDR3 contains 16 residues. CDR3 loop: CASSAGQTSSYNEQLF. DNA for the CDR3: TGTGCCAGCAGCGCAGGACAGACCAGCTCCTACAATGAGCAGCTCTTC.